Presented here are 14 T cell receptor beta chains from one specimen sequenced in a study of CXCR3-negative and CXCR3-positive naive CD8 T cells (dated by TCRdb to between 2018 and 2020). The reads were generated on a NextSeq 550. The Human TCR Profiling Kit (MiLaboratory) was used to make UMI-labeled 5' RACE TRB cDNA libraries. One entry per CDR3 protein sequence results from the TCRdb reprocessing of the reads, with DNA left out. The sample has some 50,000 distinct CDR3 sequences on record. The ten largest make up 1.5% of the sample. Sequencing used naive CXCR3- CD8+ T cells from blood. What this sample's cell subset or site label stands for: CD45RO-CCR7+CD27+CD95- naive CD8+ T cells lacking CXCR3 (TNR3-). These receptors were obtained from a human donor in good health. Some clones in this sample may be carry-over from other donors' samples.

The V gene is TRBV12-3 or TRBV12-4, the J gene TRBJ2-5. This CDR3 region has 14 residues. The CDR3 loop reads CASSLEEYQETQYF.

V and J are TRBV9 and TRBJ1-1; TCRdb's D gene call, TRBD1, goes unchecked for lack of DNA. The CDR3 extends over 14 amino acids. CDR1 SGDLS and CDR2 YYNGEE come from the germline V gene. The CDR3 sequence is CASSLYGGDTEAFF.

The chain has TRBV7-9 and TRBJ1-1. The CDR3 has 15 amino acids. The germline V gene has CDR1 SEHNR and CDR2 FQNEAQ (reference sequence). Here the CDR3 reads CASSFGAGQGSEAFF.

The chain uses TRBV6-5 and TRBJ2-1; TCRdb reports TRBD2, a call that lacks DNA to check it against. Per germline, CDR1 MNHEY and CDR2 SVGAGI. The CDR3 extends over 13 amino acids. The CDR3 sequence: CASTPGGVVEQFF.

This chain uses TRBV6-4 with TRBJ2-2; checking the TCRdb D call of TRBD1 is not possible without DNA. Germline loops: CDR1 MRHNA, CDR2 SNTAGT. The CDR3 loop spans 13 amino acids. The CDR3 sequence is CASSDRGAGELFF.

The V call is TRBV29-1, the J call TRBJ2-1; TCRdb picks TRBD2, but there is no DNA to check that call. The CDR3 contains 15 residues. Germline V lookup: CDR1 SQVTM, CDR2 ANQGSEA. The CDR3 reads CSVHRLAGVIGEQFF.

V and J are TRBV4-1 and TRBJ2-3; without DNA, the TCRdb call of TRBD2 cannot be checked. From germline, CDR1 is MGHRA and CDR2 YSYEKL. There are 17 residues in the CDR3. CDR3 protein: CASSQDRAGGLSDTQYF.

This CDR3 reads CASSLGENQGFHEQYF. The rearrangement joins TRBV7-6 to TRBJ2-7; the D call of TRBD1 rests on TCRdb alone, since no DNA is present to check it. Germline-derived CDR1 and CDR2 are SGHVS and FNYEAQ. The CDR3 spans 16 residues.

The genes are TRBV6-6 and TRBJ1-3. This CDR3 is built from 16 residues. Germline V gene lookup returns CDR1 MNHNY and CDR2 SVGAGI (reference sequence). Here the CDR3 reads CASSYSDISSGNTIYF.

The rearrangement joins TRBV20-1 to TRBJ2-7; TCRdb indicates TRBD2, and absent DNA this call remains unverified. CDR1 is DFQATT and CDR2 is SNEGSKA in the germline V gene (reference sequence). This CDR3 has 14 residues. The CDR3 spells CSAPGLAGGHEQYF.

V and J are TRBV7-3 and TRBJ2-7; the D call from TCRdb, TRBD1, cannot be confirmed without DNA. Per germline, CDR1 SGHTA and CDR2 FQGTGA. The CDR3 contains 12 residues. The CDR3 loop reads CASGTGAYEQYF. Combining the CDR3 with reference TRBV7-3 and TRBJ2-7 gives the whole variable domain GAGVSQTPSNKVTEKGKYVELRCDPISGHTALYWYRQSLGQGPEFLIYFQGTGAADDSGLPNDRFFAVRPEGSVSTLKIQRTERGDSAVYLCASGTGAYEQYFGPGTRLTVT.

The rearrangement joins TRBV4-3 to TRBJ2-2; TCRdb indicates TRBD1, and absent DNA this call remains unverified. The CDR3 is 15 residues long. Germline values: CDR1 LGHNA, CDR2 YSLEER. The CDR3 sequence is CASSRTDRVGGELFF.

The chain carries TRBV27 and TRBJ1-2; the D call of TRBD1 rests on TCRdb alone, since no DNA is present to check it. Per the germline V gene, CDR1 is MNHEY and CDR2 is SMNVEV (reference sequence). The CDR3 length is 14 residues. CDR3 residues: CASSLSWGWDGYTF.

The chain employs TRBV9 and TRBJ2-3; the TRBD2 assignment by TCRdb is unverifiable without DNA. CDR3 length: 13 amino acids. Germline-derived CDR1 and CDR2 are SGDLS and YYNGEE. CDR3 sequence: CASSDAGTDTQYF.